This T cell receptor beta chain was obtained from a study of post-analysis software for immune sequencing data. Tagging with unique molecular identifiers was a feature of the TCR beta cDNA libraries. TCRdb re-analysed the PCR reads in MiXCR, keeping a single row per CDR3 protein. This sample carries 550,000 to 700,000 distinct CDR3 sequences, around 47% of them seen once, and the ten largest clones take over 1.5%. Germline CDR1 DFQATT, CDR2 SNEGSKA (reference sequence). The CDR3 length is 14 residues. Study-level results: Relative to controls, patients had 4 or 5 TRBV segments at higher frequency, with TRBV5-6, TRBV5-1 and TRBV20-1 among these.

Comments on this clonotype: As yet, its antigen is unknown.

The clonotype originates from a girl aged 10-17 years with multiple sclerosis. Sequencing used blood. This chain connects TRBV20-1 to TRBJ2-4; 7 positions agree with TRBD1. The J call may be wrong; the DNA end is better matched by TRBJ2-7. CDR3 residues: CSARGQPNFYEQYF. The DNA of the CDR3 is TGCAGTGCACGGGGACAGCCTAACTTCTACGAGCAGTACTTC.